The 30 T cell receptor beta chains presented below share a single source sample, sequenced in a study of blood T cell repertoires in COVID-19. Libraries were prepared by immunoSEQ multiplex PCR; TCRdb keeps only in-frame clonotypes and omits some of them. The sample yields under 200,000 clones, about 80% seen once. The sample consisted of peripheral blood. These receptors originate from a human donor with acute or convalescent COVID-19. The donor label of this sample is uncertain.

The CDR3 loop is CASSFSGQPQHF. In DNA, the CDR3 is TGTGCCAGCAGCTTCTCCGGTCAGCCCCAGCATTTT. The chain links TRBV7-2 to TRBJ1-5; D is unresolved. Between the trimmed V and J ends, which lost 3 bases and 6 bases, there was a span of 6 bases. This CDR3 comprises 12 residues. The V gene's germline CDR1 is SGHTA and CDR2 FQGNSA.

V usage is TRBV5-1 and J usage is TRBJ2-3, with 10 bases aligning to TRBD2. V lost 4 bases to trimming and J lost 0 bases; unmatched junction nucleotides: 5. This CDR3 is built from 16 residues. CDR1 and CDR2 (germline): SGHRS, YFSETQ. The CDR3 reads CASSGGLALSTDTQYF. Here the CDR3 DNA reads TGCGCCAGCAGCGGGGGACTAGCGCTAAGCACAGATACGCAGTATTTT.

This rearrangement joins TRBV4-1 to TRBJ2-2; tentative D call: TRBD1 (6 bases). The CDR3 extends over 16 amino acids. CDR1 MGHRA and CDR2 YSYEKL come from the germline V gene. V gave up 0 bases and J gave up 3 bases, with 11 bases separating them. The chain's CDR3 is CASSQEHRVDTGELFF. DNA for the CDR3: TGCGCCAGCAGCCAAGAACACAGGGTTGACACCGGGGAGCTGTTTTTT.

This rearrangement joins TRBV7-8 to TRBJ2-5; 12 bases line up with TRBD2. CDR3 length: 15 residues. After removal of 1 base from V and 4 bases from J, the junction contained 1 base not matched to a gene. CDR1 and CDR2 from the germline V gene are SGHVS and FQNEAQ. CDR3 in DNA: TGTGCCAGCAGCTTAGGGACTAGCGGGGCAGAGACCCAGTACTTC. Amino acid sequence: CASSLGTSGAETQYF.

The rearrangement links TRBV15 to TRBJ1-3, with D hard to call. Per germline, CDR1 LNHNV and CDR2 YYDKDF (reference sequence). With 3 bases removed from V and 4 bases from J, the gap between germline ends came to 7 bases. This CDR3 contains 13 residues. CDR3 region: CATSSDNGNTIYF. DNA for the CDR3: TGTGCCACCAGCAGCGACAACGGAAACACCATATATTTT.

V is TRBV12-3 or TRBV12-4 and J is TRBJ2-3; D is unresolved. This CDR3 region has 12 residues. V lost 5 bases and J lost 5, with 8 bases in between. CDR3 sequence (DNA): TGTGCCAGCAGTCATTCGGGAGATACGCAGTATTTT. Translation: CASSHSGDTQYF.

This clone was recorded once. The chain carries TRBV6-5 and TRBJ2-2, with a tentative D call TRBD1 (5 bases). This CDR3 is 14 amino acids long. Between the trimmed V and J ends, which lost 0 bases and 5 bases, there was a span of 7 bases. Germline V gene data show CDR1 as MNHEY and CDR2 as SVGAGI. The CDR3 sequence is CASSYSRVTGELFF. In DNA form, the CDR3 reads TGTGCCAGCAGTTACTCCAGGGTTACCGGGGAGCTGTTTTTT.

The DNA of the CDR3 is TGCGCCAGCAGCCGGGAACAGGGGATCCCTGGAAACACCATATATTTT. Amino acids: CASSREQGIPGNTIYF. The gene calls are TRBV4-1 and TRBJ1-3; 7 bases agree with TRBD1. Germline V lookup: CDR1 MGHRA, CDR2 YSYEKL. The V gene end was trimmed by 4 bases and the J gene end by 2 bases; junction bases not matched to a gene: 8. This CDR3 has 16 amino acids.

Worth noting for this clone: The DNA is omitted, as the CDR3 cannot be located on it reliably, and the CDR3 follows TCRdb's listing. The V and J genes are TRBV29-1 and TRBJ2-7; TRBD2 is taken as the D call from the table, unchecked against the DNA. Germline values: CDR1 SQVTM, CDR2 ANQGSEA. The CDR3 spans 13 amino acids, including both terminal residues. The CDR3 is CSVATGTSNFEYF.

The CDR3: CASLPGTGGRGNEKLFF. In nucleotides, the CDR3 is TGTGCCAGCCTCCCCGGGACAGGGGGCAGGGGGAATGAAAAACTGTTTTTT. The J gene is TRBJ1-4, the V gene TRBV28, with TRBD1 identical over 12 bases. The V gene's germline CDR1 is MDHEN and CDR2 SYDVKM. J lost 5 bases, V lost 8 bases, and 12 bases had no gene match. This CDR3 comprises 17 residues.

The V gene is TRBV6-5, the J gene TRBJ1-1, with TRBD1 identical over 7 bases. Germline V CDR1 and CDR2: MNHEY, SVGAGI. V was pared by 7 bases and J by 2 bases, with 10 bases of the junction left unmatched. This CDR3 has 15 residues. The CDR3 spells CASIVAGGSNTEAFF. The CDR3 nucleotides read TGTGCCAGCATTGTGGCAGGGGGATCCAACACTGAAGCTTTCTTT.

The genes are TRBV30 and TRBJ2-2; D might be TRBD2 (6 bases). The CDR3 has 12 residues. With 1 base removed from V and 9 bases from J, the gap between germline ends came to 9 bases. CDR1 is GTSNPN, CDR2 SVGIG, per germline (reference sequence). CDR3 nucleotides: TGTGCCTGGAGTGGGAGGGCGCGGGAGCTGTTTTTT. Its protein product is CAWSGRARELFF. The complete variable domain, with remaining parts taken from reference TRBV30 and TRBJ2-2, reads SQTIHQWPATLVQPVGSPLSLECTVEGTSNPNLYWYRQAAGRGLQLLFYSVGIGQISSEVPQNLSASRPQDRQFILSSKKLLLSDSGFYLCAWSGRARELFFGEGSRLTVL.

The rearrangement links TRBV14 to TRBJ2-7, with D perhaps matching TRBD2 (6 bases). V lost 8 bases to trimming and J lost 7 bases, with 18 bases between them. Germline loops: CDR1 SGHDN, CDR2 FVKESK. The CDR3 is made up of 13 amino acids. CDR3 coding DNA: TGTGCCAGCTCTCTAGCGCGACCCTCGGAGCAGTACTTC. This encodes CASSLARPSEQYF.

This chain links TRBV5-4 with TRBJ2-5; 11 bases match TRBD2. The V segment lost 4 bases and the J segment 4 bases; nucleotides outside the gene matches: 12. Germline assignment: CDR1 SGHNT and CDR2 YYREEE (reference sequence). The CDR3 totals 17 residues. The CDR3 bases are TGTGCCAGCAGCCGACTTCTAGCGGGGGGTTCCGGAGAGACCCAGTACTTC. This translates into CASSRLLAGGSGETQYF.

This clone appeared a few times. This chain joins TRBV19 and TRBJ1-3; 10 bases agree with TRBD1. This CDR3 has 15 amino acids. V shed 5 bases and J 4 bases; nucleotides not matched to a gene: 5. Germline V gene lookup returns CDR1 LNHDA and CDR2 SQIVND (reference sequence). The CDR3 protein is CASSSPGQGGNTIYF. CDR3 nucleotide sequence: TGTGCCAGTAGTTCTCCGGGACAGGGGGGAAACACCATATATTTT.

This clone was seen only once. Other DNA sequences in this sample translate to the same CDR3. The CDR3 reads CASSMTVNTEAFF. DNA of the CDR3: TGTGCCAGTAGTATGACAGTTAACACTGAAGCTTTCTTT. V gene TRBV19 combines with J gene TRBJ1-1; D perhaps matches TRBD1 (5 bases). The germline gives CDR1 LNHDA, CDR2 SQIVND (reference sequence). Trimming pared 3 bases from V and 2 bases from J, leaving 7 bases between. This CDR3 comprises 13 residues.

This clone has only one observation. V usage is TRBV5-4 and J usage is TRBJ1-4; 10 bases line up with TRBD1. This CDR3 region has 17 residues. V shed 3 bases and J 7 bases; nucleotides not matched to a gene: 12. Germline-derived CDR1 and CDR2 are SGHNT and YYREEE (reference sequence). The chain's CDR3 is CASSSLRPGQGTEKLFF. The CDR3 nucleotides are TGTGCCAGCAGCTCACTCCGTCCGGGACAGGGGACTGAAAAACTGTTTTTT.

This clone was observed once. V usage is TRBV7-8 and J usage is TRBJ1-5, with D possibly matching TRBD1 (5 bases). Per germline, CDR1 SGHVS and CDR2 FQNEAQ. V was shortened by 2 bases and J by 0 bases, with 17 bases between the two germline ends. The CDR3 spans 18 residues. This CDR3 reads CASSLRGKGSGSNQPQHF. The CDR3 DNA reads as TGTGCCAGCAGCTTACGGGGGAAGGGATCAGGTAGCAATCAGCCCCAGCATTTT.

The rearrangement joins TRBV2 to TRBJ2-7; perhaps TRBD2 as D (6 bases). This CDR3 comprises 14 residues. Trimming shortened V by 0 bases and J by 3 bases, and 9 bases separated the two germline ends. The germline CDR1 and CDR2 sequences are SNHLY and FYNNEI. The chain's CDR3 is CASSEASGIYEQYF. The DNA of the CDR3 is TGTGCCAGCAGTGAAGCTAGCGGAATCTACGAGCAGTACTTC.

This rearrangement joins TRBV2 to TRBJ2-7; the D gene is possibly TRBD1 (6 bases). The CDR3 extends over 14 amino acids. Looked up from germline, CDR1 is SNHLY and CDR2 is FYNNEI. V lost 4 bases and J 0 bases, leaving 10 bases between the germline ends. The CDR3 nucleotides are TGTGCCAGCAGTGGTAGGGGGAGCTCCTACGAGCAGTACTTC. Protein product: CASSGRGSSYEQYF.

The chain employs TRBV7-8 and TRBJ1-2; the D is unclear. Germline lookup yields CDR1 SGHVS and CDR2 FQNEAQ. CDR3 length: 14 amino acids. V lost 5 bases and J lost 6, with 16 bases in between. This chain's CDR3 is CASSLSGGRNGYTF. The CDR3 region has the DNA TGTGCCAGCAGCCTTAGTGGAGGAAGGAATGGCTACACCTTC.

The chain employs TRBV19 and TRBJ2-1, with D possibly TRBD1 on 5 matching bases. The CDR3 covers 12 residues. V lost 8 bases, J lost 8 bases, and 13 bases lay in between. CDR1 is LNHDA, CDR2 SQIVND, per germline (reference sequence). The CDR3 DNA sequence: TGTGCCAGTGGAATTCAGGGCTATGAGCAGTTCTTC. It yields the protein CASGIQGYEQFF.

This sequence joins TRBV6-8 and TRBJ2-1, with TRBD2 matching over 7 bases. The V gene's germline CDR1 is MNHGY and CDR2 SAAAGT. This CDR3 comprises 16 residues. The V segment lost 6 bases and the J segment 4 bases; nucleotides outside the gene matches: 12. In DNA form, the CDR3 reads TGTGCCAGCAGCCGTAGACTAGCCTTCCTTTACAATGAGCAGTTCTTC. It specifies CASSRRLAFLYNEQFF.

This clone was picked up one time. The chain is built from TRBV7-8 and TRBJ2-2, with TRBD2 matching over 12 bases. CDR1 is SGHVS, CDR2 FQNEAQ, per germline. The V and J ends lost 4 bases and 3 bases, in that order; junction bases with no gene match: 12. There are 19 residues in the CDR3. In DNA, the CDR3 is TGTGCCAGCAGCTGGAGAGGGCGACTAGCGGGGGCCCACACCGGGGAGCTGTTTTTT. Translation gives CASSWRGRLAGAHTGELFF.

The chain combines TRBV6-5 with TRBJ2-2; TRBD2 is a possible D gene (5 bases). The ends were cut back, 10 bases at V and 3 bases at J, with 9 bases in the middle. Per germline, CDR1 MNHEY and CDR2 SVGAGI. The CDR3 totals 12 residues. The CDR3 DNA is TGTGCCACCAGGACTTACACCGGGGAGCTGTTTTTT. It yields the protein CATRTYTGELFF.

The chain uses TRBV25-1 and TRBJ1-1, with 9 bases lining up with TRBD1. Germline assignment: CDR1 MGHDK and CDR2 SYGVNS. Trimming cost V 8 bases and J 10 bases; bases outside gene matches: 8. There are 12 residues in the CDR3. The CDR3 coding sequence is TGTGCCAGCTCGGACAGGGGTGTAATAGCTTTCTTT. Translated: CASSDRGVIAFF.

For the CDR3, the DNA is TGTGCCAGCAGCCCTTCGCCGACACCTCGTAACTATGGCTACACCTTC. It encodes CASSPSPTPRNYGYTF. The rearrangement links TRBV3-1 (or the pseudogene TRBV3-2) to TRBJ1-2; D remains ambiguous. Germline-derived CDR1 and CDR2 are LGHDT and YNNKEL (reference sequence). The CDR3 consists of 16 residues. With 4 bases removed from V and 1 base from J, the gap between germline ends came to 16 bases.

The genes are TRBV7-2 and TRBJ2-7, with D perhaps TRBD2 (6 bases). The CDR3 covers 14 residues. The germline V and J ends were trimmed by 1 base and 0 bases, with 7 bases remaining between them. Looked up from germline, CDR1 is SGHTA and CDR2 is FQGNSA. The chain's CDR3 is CASSLGRGSYEQYF. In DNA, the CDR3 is TGTGCCAGCAGCTTAGGGCGGGGCTCCTACGAGCAGTACTTC.

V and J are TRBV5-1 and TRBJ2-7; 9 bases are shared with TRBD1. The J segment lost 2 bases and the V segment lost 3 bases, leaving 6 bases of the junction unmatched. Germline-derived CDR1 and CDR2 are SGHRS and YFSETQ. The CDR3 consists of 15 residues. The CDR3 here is CASSSGQGTTYEQYF. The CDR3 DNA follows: TGCGCCAGCAGCTCCGGACAGGGGACCACCTACGAGCAGTACTTC.

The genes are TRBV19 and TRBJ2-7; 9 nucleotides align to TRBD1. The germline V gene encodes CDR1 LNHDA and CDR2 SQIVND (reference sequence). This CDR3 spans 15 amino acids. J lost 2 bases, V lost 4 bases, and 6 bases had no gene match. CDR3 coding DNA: TGTGCCAGTAGTACTGGGACAGGGAATACCTACGAGCAGTACTTC. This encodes CASSTGTGNTYEQYF.